The 29 T cell receptor beta chains below come from one sample, sequenced in a study of blood T cell repertoires in COVID-19. The assay was immunoSEQ multiplex PCR, and TCRdb's table has in-frame clones only and misses some. This sample has approximately 210,000 clones, with around 88% found just once. Sequencing input: PBMCs or T cells enriched from blood (not recorded which). The receptor set was obtained from a woman aged 50 to 60 with acute COVID-19.

The CDR3 protein is CASSLNENYGYTF. CDR3 in DNA: TGTGCCAGCAGTTTAAACGAGAACTATGGCTACACCTTC. This sequence joins TRBV27 and TRBJ1-2; no firm D call. The V and J ends lost 2 bases and 2 bases respectively, with 6 bases between them. Per the germline V gene, CDR1 is MNHEY and CDR2 is SMNVEV (reference sequence). The CDR3 contains 13 residues.

This clone was observed once. The chain links TRBV6-1 to TRBJ2-1, with 8 bases aligning to TRBD2. V shed 0 bases and J 4 bases; nucleotides not matched to a gene: 8. The CDR3 has 17 amino acids. The germline V gene encodes CDR1 MNHNS and CDR2 SASEGT. CDR3 bases: TGTGCCAGCAGTGAAGCTCGAACTAGCGGCAGATACAATGAGCAGTTCTTC. Translation gives CASSEARTSGRYNEQFF.

This chain links TRBV19 with TRBJ1-1, with 9 bases fitting TRBD1. V dropped 3 bases and J dropped 3; count of bases not matched to a gene: 8. Germline values: CDR1 LNHDA, CDR2 SQIVND (reference sequence). There are 16 residues in the CDR3. DNA for the CDR3: TGTGCCAGTAGTATTTACTTCACAGGGGGCCACACTGAAGCTTTCTTT. Its translation is CASSIYFTGGHTEAFF.

V usage is TRBV7-2 and J usage is TRBJ1-6, with D hard to call. Trimming pared 5 bases from V and 8 bases from J, leaving 10 bases between. The CDR3 extends over 13 amino acids. The germline gives CDR1 SGHTA, CDR2 FQGNSA. The CDR3, as DNA: TGTGCCAGCAGCCCCTCGGCGGATTCACCCCTCCACTTT. Encoded protein: CASSPSADSPLHF.

The CDR3 reads CASSFVGGREQYF. DNA for the CDR3: TGTGCCAGCAGCTTCGTTGGGGGCCGGGAGCAGTACTTC. The chain couples TRBV7-9 to TRBJ2-7, with TRBD1 as a possible D gene (6 bases). This CDR3 comprises 13 residues. The V end lost 3 bases, the J end lost 7 bases, and 13 bases lay between the germline ends. Germline values: CDR1 SEHNR, CDR2 FQNEAQ (reference sequence).

V is TRBV7-8 and J is TRBJ2-1; D possibly corresponds to TRBD2 (6 bases). The germline gives CDR1 SGHVS, CDR2 FQNEAQ. The V gene lost 5 bases and the J gene lost 7 bases, with 9 bases spanning the gap. CDR3 length equals 12 residues. The CDR3 DNA reads TGTGCCAGCAGCCGGGACTGGAATGAGCAGTTCTTC. Residues: CASSRDWNEQFF.

The V gene is TRBV28, the J gene TRBJ1-2, with D maybe TRBD1 (5 bases). CDR1 and CDR2 (germline): MDHEN, SYDVKM. V lost 3 bases, J lost 5 bases, and 10 bases lay in between. The CDR3 length is 13 residues. CDR3 DNA sequence: TGTGCCAGCAGTTTTATAGGGGTATATGGCTACACCTTC. Translation: CASSFIGVYGYTF.

The V gene is TRBV5-4, the J gene TRBJ2-5; the match to TRBD2 covers 10 bases. Germline CDR1 and CDR2: SGHNT and YYREEE (reference sequence). V trimming: 0 bases; J trimming: 12 bases; junction bases outside the gene matches: 8. The CDR3 totals 14 residues. This chain's CDR3 is CASSLGTSGRGEYF. CDR3 sequence (DNA): TGTGCCAGCAGCTTGGGGACTAGCGGCCGAGGGGAGTACTTC.

This chain uses TRBV4-1 with TRBJ2-7; D gene uncertain. The CDR3 has 15 residues. The V and J ends lost 1 base and 4 bases respectively, with 14 bases between them. CDR1 is MGHRA, CDR2 YSYEKL, per germline. The CDR3 sequence: CASSQVLGSQYEQYF. DNA for the CDR3: TGCGCCAGCAGCCAAGTATTGGGCAGCCAGTACGAGCAGTACTTC.

The rearrangement uses TRBV2 and TRBJ2-1; TRBD1 matches 11 bases. The CDR3 has 14 amino acids. CDR1 and CDR2 from the germline V gene are SNHLY and FYNNEI. V was pared by 8 bases and J by 7 bases, with 7 bases of the junction left unmatched. The CDR3 loop is CASLRDRGWNEQFF. CDR3 bases: TGTGCCAGCCTCCGGGACAGGGGGTGGAATGAGCAGTTCTTC.

The chain carries TRBV28 and TRBJ2-1; 12 bases fit TRBD2. Germline values: CDR1 MDHEN, CDR2 SYDVKM. Trimming at V came to 4 bases and at J to 8 bases, leaving 9 bases not matched to a gene. The CDR3 loop spans 16 amino acids. CDR3 sequence reads: CASSSPRTSGNDEQFF. DNA of the CDR3: TGTGCCAGCAGTTCCCCCAGGACTAGCGGGAATGATGAGCAGTTCTTC.

V usage is TRBV19 and J usage is TRBJ1-5; no clear D. Trimming stripped 4 bases from V and 0 bases from J, with 10 bases between. The CDR3 totals 15 residues. The germline CDR1 and CDR2 sequences are LNHDA and SQIVND (reference sequence). The CDR3 DNA sequence: TGTGCCAGTAGTAAAGACCAGAATAGCAATCAGCCCCAGCATTTT. The encoded protein is CASSKDQNSNQPQHF.

The chain joins TRBV7-2 to TRBJ2-3; 8 bases align to TRBD2. The CDR3 length is 16 residues. With 1 base clipped from V and 0 bases from J, the junction kept 3 bases outside the gene matches. The germline gives CDR1 SGHTA, CDR2 FQGNSA. CDR3 sequence (DNA): TGTGCCAGCAGCTTAGAGGGACTAGGTAGCACAGATACGCAGTATTTT. Its translation: CASSLEGLGSTDTQYF.

The rearrangement uses TRBV10-3 and TRBJ2-3, with TRBD2 identical over 9 bases. Losses at the gene ends were 2 bases for V and 3 bases for J; bases not matched to a gene: 12. The CDR3 consists of 18 residues. Germline-derived CDR1 and CDR2 are ENHRY and SYGVKD. The CDR3 sequence: CAISEHKGGGRATDTQYF. The CDR3 DNA is TGTGCCATCAGTGAGCATAAAGGAGGCGGGAGGGCGACAGATACGCAGTATTTT.

The V call is TRBV11-2, the J call TRBJ2-7, with D perhaps matching TRBD1 (6 bases). The V end was cut by 5 bases, the J end by 2 bases, with 16 bases between. CDR1 and CDR2 from the germline V gene are SGHAT and FQNNGV. The length of the CDR3 is 15 residues. The CDR3 reads CASSVLQGSTYEQYF. CDR3 nucleotides: TGTGCCAGCAGCGTCCTCCAGGGGTCCACCTACGAGCAGTACTTC.

V usage is TRBV10-1 and J usage is TRBJ1-4, with 7 positions matching TRBD1. V gave up 2 bases and J gave up 8 bases; unmatched junction bases: 8. CDR3 length equals 15 residues. Germline V gene data show CDR1 as WNHNN and CDR2 as SYGVQD (reference sequence). CDR3 amino acids: CASSEAEGAREKLFF. The CDR3 nucleotides are TGCGCCAGCAGTGAGGCAGAGGGGGCCCGAGAAAAACTGTTTTTT.

For the CDR3, the DNA is TGCAGTGCTAGACCCTTAAATACGCAGTATTTT. Residues: CSARPLNTQYF. The chain combines TRBV20-1 with TRBJ2-3; D ambiguous. Germline values: CDR1 DFQATT, CDR2 SNEGSKA (reference sequence). V lost 2 bases and J 7 bases, leaving 7 bases between the germline ends. CDR3 length: 11 amino acids.

Only one count was recorded for this clone. The chain recombines TRBV7-9 with TRBJ2-1, with D perhaps matching TRBD1 (9 bases). Germline CDR1 reads SEHNR; CDR2 reads FQNEAQ (reference sequence). The length of the CDR3 is 19 residues. Trimming left V 3 bases short and J 8 bases short, with 29 bases between. CDR3: CASSFPRQTGGTGSDEQFF. The CDR3 nucleotides read TGTGCCAGCAGCTTTCCGCGTCAGACGGGGGGGACAGGGTCGGATGAGCAGTTCTTC.

V and J are TRBV30 and TRBJ1-4, with TRBD1 matching over 7 bases. Germline trimming cut 5 bases from V and 7 bases from J; bases unmatched to any gene: 10. CDR1 is GTSNPN, CDR2 SVGIG, per germline (reference sequence). CDR3 size: 14 residues. The CDR3: CAWWEGTESEKLFF. DNA of the CDR3: TGTGCCTGGTGGGAAGGGACAGAGAGTGAAAAACTGTTTTTT.

This rearrangement joins TRBV6-5 to TRBJ2-1; 11 bases line up with TRBD2. With V trimmed by 9 bases and J by 4 bases, 2 bases remained unmatched. The CDR3 loop spans 13 amino acids. Germline values: CDR1 MNHEY, CDR2 SVGAGI. The CDR3 bases are TGTGCCAGTGGGACTAGCGGATACAATGAGCAGTTCTTC. It codes for CASGTSGYNEQFF.

V and J are TRBV7-3 and TRBJ2-3; possibly TRBD2 for D (6 bases). The V end lost 5 bases, the J end lost 2 bases, and 11 bases lay between the germline ends. The CDR3 is 14 residues long. Germline CDR1 is SGHTA and CDR2 is FQGTGA. The CDR3 sequence is CASSPTGLTDTQYF. Written as DNA, the CDR3 is TGTGCCAGCAGCCCCACGGGACTCACAGATACGCAGTATTTT.

This sequence joins TRBV28 and TRBJ1-1, with D maybe TRBD1 (6 bases). Trimming removed 3 bases at V and 0 bases at J, with 8 bases between. The CDR3 contains 14 residues. Germline CDR1 MDHEN, CDR2 SYDVKM. The DNA for the CDR3 is TGTGCCAGCAGTTTGGACAGAGTGAACACTGAAGCTTTCTTT. It yields the protein CASSLDRVNTEAFF.

This chain uses TRBV5-5 with TRBJ1-1, with 8 bases aligning to TRBD1. J was trimmed by 4 bases and V by 3 bases; bases with no gene match: 8. The CDR3 contains 15 residues. Germline CDR1 and CDR2: SGHKS and YYEKEE (reference sequence). This chain's CDR3 is CASSSTGQAFTEAFF. The CDR3 DNA is TGTGCCAGCAGCTCCACGGGACAGGCCTTCACTGAAGCTTTCTTT. Full variable domain (missing parts from reference TRBV5-5 and TRBJ1-1): DAGVTQSPTHLIKTRGQQVTLRCSPISGHKSVSWYQQVLGQGPQFIFQYYEKEERGRGNFPDRFSARQFPNYSSELNVNALLLGDSALYLCASSSTGQAFTEAFFGQGTRLTVV.

In DNA, the CDR3 is TGTGCCAGCAGCCCAGGACAGGGAAACGGCAATGAGCAGTTCTTC. Translation gives CASSPGQGNGNEQFF. The chain combines TRBV7-6 with TRBJ2-1; TRBD1 matches 8 bases. Germline V CDR1 and CDR2: SGHVS, FNYEAQ. The CDR3 runs to 15 residues. Trimming cost V 5 bases and J 6 bases; bases outside gene matches: 9. The complete variable domain, with remaining parts taken from reference TRBV7-6 and TRBJ2-1, reads GAGVSQSPRYKVTKRGQDVALRCDPISGHVSLYWYRQALGQGPEFLTYFNYEAQQDKSGLPNDRFSAERPEGSISTLTIQRTEQRDSAMYRCASSPGQGNGNEQFFGPGTRLTVL.

This chain connects TRBV28 to TRBJ1-1; tentative D call: TRBD1 (5 bases). The CDR3 spans 15 residues. Germline V CDR1 and CDR2: MDHEN, SYDVKM. The ends were cut back, 2 bases at V and 0 bases at J, with 10 bases in the middle. This CDR3 reads CASSLRGLLNTEAFF. CDR3 nucleotides: TGTGCCAGCAGTTTAAGGGGACTCCTGAACACTGAAGCTTTCTTT.

The chain is built from TRBV5-8 and TRBJ1-1; D is unresolved. There are 17 residues in the CDR3. The germline V gene encodes CDR1 SGHTS and CDR2 YDEGEE. V shed 0 bases and J shed 0 bases, with 15 bases lying between them. The CDR3 here is CASSLVFRFEMNTEAFF. The CDR3 nucleotides read TGTGCCAGCAGCTTGGTTTTCAGGTTTGAAATGAACACTGAAGCTTTCTTT.

The chain combines TRBV27 with TRBJ1-6; perhaps TRBD1 as D (5 bases). CDR3 length: 14 residues. Trimming took off 2 bases at V and 6 bases at J, with 8 bases between the two ends. Per the germline V gene, CDR1 is MNHEY and CDR2 is SMNVEV (reference sequence). CDR3 sequence reads: CASSLIGANSPLHF. DNA for the CDR3: TGTGCCAGCAGTTTAATAGGGGCTAATTCACCCCTCCACTTT.

The V and J genes are TRBV30 and TRBJ1-1, with D uncertain. Deletions cut 0 bases from V and 7 bases from J, with 18 bases between. The CDR3 consists of 15 residues. The germline CDR1 and CDR2 sequences are GTSNPN and SVGIG (reference sequence). The CDR3 nucleotides are TGTGCCTGGAGTGTACGAGAGGGAGGCGGTGGTGAAGCTTTCTTT. Its protein product is CAWSVREGGGGEAFF. The full variable domain, in which reference TRBV30 and TRBJ1-1 provide the parts outside the CDR3, is SQTIHQWPATLVQPVGSPLSLECTVEGTSNPNLYWYRQAAGRGLQLLFYSVGIGQISSEVPQNLSASRPQDRQFILSSKKLLLSDSGFYLCAWSVREGGGGEAFFGQGTRLTVV.

This chain uses TRBV18 with TRBJ2-7; D unclear. The CDR3 has 14 residues. CDR1 is KGHSH, CDR2 LQKENI, per germline. Trimming left V 2 bases short and J 2 bases short, with 10 bases between. As DNA, the CDR3 is TGTGCCAGCTCACCAAGGCAGGTGGCCTACGAGCAGTACTTC. Encoded protein: CASSPRQVAYEQYF.